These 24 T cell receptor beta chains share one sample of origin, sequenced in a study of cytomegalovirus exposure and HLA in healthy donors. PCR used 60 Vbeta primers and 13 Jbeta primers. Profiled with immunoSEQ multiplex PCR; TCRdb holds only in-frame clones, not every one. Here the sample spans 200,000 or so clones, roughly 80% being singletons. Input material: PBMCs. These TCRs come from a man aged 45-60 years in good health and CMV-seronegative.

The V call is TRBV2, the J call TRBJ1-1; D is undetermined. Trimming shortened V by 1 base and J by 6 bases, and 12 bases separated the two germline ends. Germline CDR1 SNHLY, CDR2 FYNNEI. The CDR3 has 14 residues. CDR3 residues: CASSEVKRVSEAFF. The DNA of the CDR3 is TGTGCCAGCAGTGAAGTAAAAAGAGTGTCTGAAGCTTTCTTT. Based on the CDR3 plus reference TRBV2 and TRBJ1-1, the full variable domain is EPEVTQTPSHQVTQMGQEVILRCVPISNHLYFYWYRQILGQKVEFLVSFYNNEISEKSEIFDDQFSVERPDGSNFTLKIRSTKLEDSAMYFCASSEVKRVSEAFFGQGTRLTVV.

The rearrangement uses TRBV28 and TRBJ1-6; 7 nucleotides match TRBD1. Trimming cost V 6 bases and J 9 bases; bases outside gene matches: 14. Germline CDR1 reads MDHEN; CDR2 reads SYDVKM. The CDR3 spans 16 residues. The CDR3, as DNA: TGTGCCAGCAGCGGAAACAGGGGCCGCTTAAGTTCACCCCTCCACTTT. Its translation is CASSGNRGRLSSPLHF.

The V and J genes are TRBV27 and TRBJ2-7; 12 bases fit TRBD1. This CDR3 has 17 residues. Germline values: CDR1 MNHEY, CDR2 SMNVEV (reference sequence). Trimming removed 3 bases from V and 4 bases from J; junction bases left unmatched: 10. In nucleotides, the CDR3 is TGTGCCAGCAGTTTTGCCAGGGGGACAGGGGGCTTTTACGAGCAGTACTTC. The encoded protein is CASSFARGTGGFYEQYF.

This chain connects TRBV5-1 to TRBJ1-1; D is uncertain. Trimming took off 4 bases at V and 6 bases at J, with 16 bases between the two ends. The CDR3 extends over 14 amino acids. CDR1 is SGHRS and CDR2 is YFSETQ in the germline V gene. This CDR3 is CASSHTVPRAEAFF. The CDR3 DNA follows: TGCGCCAGCAGCCATACCGTCCCGAGAGCTGAAGCTTTCTTT.

The CDR3: CASSLSGAGQPQHF. The CDR3 DNA reads TGTGCCAGCAGTTTATCAGGAGCGGGTCAGCCCCAGCATTTT. J is TRBJ1-5 and V is TRBV28, with no clear D. Trimming shortened V by 1 base and J by 6 bases, and 10 bases separated the two germline ends. Germline V gene data show CDR1 as MDHEN and CDR2 as SYDVKM. This CDR3 comprises 14 residues.

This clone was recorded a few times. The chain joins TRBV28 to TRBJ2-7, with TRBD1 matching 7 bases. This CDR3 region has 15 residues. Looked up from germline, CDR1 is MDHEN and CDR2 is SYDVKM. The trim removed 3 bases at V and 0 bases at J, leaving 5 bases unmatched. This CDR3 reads CASSLGTATSYEQYF. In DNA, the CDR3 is TGTGCCAGCAGTTTGGGGACAGCTACCTCCTACGAGCAGTACTTC. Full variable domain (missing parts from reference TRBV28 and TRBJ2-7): DVKVTQSSRYLVKRTGEKVFLECVQDMDHENMFWYRQDPGLGLRLIYFSYDVKMKEKGDIPEGYSVSREKKERFSLILESASTNQTSMYLCASSLGTATSYEQYFGPGTRLTVT.

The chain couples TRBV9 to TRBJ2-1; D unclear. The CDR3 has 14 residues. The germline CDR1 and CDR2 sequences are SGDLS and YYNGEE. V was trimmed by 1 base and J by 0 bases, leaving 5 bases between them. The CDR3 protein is CASSVYGSYNEQFF. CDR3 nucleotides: TGTGCCAGCAGCGTATACGGCTCCTACAATGAGCAGTTCTTC.

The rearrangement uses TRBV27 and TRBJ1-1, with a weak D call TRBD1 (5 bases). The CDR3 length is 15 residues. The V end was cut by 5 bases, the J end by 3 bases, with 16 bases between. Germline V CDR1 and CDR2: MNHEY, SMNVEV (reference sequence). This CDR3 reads CASSPSHGGDTEAFF. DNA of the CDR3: TGTGCCAGCAGTCCCTCCCACGGGGGGGACACTGAAGCTTTCTTT.

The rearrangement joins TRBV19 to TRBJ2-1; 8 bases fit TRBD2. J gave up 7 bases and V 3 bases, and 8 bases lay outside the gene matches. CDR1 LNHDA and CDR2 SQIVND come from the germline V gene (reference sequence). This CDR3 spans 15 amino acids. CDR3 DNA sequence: TGTGCCAGTAGTATGATGGGACTAGGGGATAATGAGCAGTTCTTC. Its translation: CASSMMGLGDNEQFF.

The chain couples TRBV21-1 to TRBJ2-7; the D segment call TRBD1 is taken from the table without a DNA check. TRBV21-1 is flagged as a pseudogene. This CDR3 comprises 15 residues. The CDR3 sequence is CASSKALDRGHEQYF. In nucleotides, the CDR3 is TGTGCCAGCAGCAAGGCCCTGGACAGGGGCCACGAGCAGTACTTC.

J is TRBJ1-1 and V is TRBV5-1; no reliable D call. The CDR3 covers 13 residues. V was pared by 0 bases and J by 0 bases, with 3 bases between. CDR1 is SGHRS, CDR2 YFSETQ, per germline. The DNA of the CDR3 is TGCGCCAGCAGCTTGGCCTTGAACACTGAAGCTTTCTTT. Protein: CASSLALNTEAFF.

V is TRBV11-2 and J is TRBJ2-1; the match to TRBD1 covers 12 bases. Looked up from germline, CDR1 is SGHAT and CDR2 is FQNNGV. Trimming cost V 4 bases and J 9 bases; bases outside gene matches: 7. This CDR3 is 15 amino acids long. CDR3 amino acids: CASSSFGTGGGEQFF. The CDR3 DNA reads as TGTGCCAGCAGCTCTTTTGGGACAGGGGGCGGTGAGCAGTTCTTC. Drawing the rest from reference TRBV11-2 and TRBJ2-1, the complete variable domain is EAGVAQSPRYKIIEKRQSVAFWCNPISGHATLYWYQQILGQGPKLLIQFQNNGVVDDSQLPKDRFSAERLKGVDSTLKIQPAKLEDSAVYLCASSSFGTGGGEQFFGPGTRLTVL.

CDR3: CASSRGRDRGSEKLFF. The CDR3 nucleotides read TGTGCCAGTAGTCGCGGCCGGGACAGGGGAAGCGAAAAACTGTTTTTT. The V and J genes are TRBV19 and TRBJ1-4; 10 bases are a match to TRBD1. With 5 bases clipped from V and 8 bases from J, the junction kept 11 bases outside the gene matches. This CDR3 has 16 residues. In germline, CDR1 is LNHDA, CDR2 SQIVND (reference sequence).

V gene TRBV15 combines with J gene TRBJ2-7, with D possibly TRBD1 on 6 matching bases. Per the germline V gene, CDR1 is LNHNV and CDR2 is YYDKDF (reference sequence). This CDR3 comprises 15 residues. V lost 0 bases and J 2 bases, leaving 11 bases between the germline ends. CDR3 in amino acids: CATSRDHTGTYEQYF. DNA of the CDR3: TGTGCCACCAGCAGAGATCATACAGGGACCTACGAGCAGTACTTC.

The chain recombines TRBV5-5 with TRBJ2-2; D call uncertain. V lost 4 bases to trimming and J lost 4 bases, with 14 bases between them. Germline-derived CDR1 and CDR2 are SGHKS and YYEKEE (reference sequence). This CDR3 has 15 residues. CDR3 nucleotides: TGTGCCAGCAGCCCGTCTCGGCGAGGCACCGGGGAGCTGTTTTTT. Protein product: CASSPSRRGTGELFF.

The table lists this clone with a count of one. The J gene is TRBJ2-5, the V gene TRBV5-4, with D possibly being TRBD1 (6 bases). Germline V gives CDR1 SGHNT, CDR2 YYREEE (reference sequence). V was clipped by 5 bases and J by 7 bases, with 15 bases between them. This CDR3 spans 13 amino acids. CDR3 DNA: TGTGCCAGCAGGGACCGACAGGAGGCGACCCAGTACTTC. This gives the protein CASRDRQEATQYF.

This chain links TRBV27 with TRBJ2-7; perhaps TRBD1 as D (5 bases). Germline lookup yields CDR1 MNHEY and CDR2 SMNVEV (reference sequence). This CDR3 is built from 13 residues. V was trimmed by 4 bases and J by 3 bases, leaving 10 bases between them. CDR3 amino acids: CASSWGSFYEQYF. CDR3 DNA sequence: TGTGCCAGCAGTTGGGGCAGTTTCTACGAGCAGTACTTC.

The CDR3 region is CASSVQTNYGYTF. The CDR3 DNA is TGTGCCAGCAGCGTCCAGACTAACTATGGCTACACCTTC. This rearrangement joins TRBV14 to TRBJ1-2; D unresolved. V gave up 5 bases and J gave up 0 bases, with 7 bases separating them. The CDR3 covers 13 residues. Looked up from germline, CDR1 is SGHDN and CDR2 is FVKESK.

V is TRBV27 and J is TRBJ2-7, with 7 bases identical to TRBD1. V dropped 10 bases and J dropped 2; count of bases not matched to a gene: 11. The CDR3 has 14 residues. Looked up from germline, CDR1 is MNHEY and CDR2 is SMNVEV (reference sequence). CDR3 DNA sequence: TGTGCCACCTTCCGGGACAGCAGGCCCTACGAGCAGTACTTC. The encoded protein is CATFRDSRPYEQYF.

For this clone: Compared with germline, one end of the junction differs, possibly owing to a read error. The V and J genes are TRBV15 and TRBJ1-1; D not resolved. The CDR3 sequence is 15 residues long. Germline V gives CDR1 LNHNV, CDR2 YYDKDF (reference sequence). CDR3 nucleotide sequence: TGTGCCACCGGCAGAGTCGCGGGTTTGAACACTGAAGCTTTCTTT. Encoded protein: CATGRVAGLNTEAFF.

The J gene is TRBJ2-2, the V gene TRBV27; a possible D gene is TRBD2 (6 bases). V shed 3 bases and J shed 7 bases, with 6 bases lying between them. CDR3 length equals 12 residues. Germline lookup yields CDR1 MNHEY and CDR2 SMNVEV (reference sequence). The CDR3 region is CASSLGGGELFF. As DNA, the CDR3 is TGTGCCAGCAGTTTGGGGGGCGGGGAGCTGTTTTTT.

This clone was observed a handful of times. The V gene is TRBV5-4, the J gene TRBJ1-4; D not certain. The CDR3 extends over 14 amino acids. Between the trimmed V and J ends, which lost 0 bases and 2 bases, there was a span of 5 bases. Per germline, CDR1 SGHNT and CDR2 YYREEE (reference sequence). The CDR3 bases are TGTGCCAGCAGCTTGGGCAGTACTAATGAAAAACTGTTTTTT. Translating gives CASSLGSTNEKLFF.

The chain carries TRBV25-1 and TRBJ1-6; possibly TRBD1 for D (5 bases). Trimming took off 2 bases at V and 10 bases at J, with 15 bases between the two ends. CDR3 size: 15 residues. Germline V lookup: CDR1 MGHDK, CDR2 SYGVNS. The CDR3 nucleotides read TGTGCCAGCAGTGAACTGGCAGGGTCAAGATCACCCCTCCACTTT. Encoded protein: CASSELAGSRSPLHF.

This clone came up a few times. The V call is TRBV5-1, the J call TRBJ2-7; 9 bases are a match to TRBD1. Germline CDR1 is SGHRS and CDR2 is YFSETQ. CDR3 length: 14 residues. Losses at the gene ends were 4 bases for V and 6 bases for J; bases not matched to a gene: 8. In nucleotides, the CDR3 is TGCGCCAGCAGCGTGACAGGGGGGAGCGGCGAGCAGTACTTC. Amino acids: CASSVTGGSGEQYF.